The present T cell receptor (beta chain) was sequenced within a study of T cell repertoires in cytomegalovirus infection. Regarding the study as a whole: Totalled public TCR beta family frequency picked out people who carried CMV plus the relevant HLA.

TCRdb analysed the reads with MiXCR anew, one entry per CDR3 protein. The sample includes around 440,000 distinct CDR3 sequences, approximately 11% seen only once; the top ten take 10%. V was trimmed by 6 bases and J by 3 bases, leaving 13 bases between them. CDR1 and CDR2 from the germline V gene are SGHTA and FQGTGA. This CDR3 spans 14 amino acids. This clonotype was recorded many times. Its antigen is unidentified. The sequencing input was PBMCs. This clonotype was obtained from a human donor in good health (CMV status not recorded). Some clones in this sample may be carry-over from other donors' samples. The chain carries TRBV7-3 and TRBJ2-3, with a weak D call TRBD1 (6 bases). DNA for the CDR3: TGTGCCAGCAGACCGGACAGTTATACAGATACGCAGTATTTT. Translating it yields CASRPDSYTDTQYF. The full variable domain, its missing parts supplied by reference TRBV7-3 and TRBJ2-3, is GAGVSQTPSNKVTEKGKYVELRCDPISGHTALYWYRQSLGQGPEFLIYFQGTGAADDSGLPNDRFFAVRPEGSVSTLKIQRTERGDSAVYLCASRPDSYTDTQYFGPGTRLTVL.